Below, 26 T cell receptor beta chains from the same sample are listed, as sequenced in a study of T cells in Graves' hyperthyroidism and ophthalmopathy. Researchers took RNA transcripts and amplified the TCR beta CDR3 regions from them. The TCR CDR3 was amplified in a first-round RT-PCR using the HTBI primer set. TCRdb fed the multiplex PCR reads into MiXCR, producing one record per CDR3 protein. This table has some 490,000 distinct CDR3 sequences, 20% to 25% appearing once. Sequencing was carried out using blood. These receptors all stem from a woman between 70 and 85 years old with Graves' ophthalmopathy.

The CDR3 DNA sequence: TGCAGTGCTAGCTGGGGGGCGAACACTGAAGCTTTCTTT. This sequence encodes CSASWGANTEAFF. The chain joins TRBV20-1 to TRBJ1-1; a possible D gene is TRBD1 (6 bases). The CDR3 covers 13 residues. V was shortened by 3 bases and J by 1 base, with 9 bases between the two germline ends. Germline values: CDR1 DFQATT, CDR2 SNEGSKA (reference sequence).

This clonotype was picked up a small number of times. The V gene is TRBV19, the J gene TRBJ2-1; 11 bases match TRBD2. Germline-derived CDR1 and CDR2 are LNHDA and SQIVND (reference sequence). Trimming took 3 bases from V and 2 from J; bases not matched to a gene: 6. The CDR3 spans 17 residues. CDR3 DNA: TGTGCCAGTAGTATCTTAGCGGGAGGGCGGCCCTACAATGAGCAGTTCTTC. Translation gives CASSILAGGRPYNEQFF.

V gene TRBV28 combines with J gene TRBJ1-6; 8 nucleotides line up with TRBD1. The V segment lost 6 bases and the J segment 5 bases; nucleotides outside the gene matches: 6. Germline V gene lookup returns CDR1 MDHEN and CDR2 SYDVKM. The CDR3 has 15 amino acids. CDR3 residues: CASRLGQGHNSPLHF. The CDR3 nucleotides read TGTGCCAGCAGACTTGGACAGGGCCATAATTCACCCCTCCACTTT.

The chain combines TRBV12-3 or TRBV12-4 with TRBJ1-5; D ambiguous. The CDR3 has 13 residues. The V end lost 2 bases, the J end lost 4 bases, and 6 bases lay between the germline ends. The CDR3 DNA sequence: TGTGCCAGCAGTTTATCTGAAAATCAGCCCCAGCATTTT. Translation: CASSLSENQPQHF.

This clonotype was detected once. The chain couples TRBV2 to TRBJ2-1; 12 bases map to TRBD2. The length of the CDR3 is 21 residues. J gave up 7 bases and V 5 bases, and 24 bases lay outside the gene matches. Germline-derived CDR1 and CDR2 are SNHLY and FYNNEI. CDR3 bases: TGTGCCAGCAGTTCCACGCGGCTAGCGGGAGGGCGGCTACGCTCGCGAAATGAGCAGTTCTTC. It encodes CASSSTRLAGGRLRSRNEQFF.

This clonotype has just a few counts. The chain is built from TRBV20-1 and TRBJ2-1, with 9 bases that match TRBD2. The germline V gene has CDR1 DFQATT and CDR2 SNEGSKA (reference sequence). The CDR3 is 14 residues long. With 6 bases clipped from V and 7 bases from J, the junction kept 10 bases outside the gene matches. CDR3 bases: TGCAGTGCGCCTCGGGGCGGGAGGGCTAATGAGCAGTTCTTC. It translates to CSAPRGGRANEQFF.

The rearrangement joins TRBV4-1 to TRBJ2-7, with a tentative D call TRBD1 (6 bases). Germline CDR1 and CDR2: MGHRA and YSYEKL. The CDR3 contains 18 residues. V lost 4 bases, J lost 3 bases, and 25 bases lay in between. The CDR3 loop reads CASSRTLRFGTTVYEQYF. In DNA, the CDR3 is TGCGCCAGCAGCCGCACCCTCCGCTTCGGGACAACCGTCTACGAGCAGTACTTC.

J is TRBJ2-1 and V is TRBV12-3 or TRBV12-4; TRBD2 agrees at 8 bases. The CDR3 totals 12 residues. With 8 bases clipped from V and 9 bases from J, the junction kept 6 bases outside the gene matches. CDR3: CASGGLDSEQFF. Here the CDR3 DNA reads TGTGCCAGCGGGGGACTAGACAGTGAGCAGTTCTTC.

To note about this clonotype: One base away lies a much larger clone, so this may be a sequencing read error. The chain has TRBV28 and TRBJ2-2; no firm D call. Germline V gene data show CDR1 as MDHEN and CDR2 as SYDVKM. Trimming shortened V by 6 bases and J by 4 bases, and 6 bases separated the two germline ends. The CDR3 has 12 residues. The CDR3, as DNA: TGTGCCAGCAGGTACATCACCGGGGAGCTGTTTTTT. It yields the protein CASRYITGELFF.

The chain recombines TRBV20-1 with TRBJ2-5; weak D call: TRBD1 (5 bases). V lost 5 bases, J lost 6 bases, and 13 bases lay in between. CDR1 and CDR2 from the germline V gene are DFQATT and SNEGSKA (reference sequence). CDR3 size: 12 residues. The CDR3 protein is CSAGAKKQTQYF. DNA for the CDR3: TGCAGTGCTGGGGCTAAGAAACAGACCCAGTACTTC.

This chain links TRBV29-1 with TRBJ2-3; 12 positions match TRBD2. The CDR3 is 16 residues long. Germline CDR1 SQVTM, CDR2 ANQGSEA. V shed 4 bases and J 6 bases; nucleotides not matched to a gene: 11. CDR3 amino acids: CSVGSLAGGPLDTQYF. The CDR3 DNA reads TGCAGCGTTGGATCTCTAGCGGGAGGGCCTTTGGATACGCAGTATTTT.

The chain has TRBV3-1 and TRBJ2-1; D gene unclear. The last part of the DNA fits TRBJ2-7 better; the J call may be wrong. The length of the CDR3 is 15 residues. Per the germline V gene, CDR1 is LGHDT and CDR2 is YNNKEL (reference sequence). The CDR3 loop is CASSFVMAAYNEQYF. CDR3 in DNA: TGTGCCAGCAGTTTTGTAATGGCCGCATACAATGAGCAGTACTTC.

The chain couples TRBV20-1 to TRBJ2-1; tentatively, D is TRBD1 or TRBD2 (5 bases each). Germline loops: CDR1 DFQATT, CDR2 SNEGSKA (reference sequence). Trimming pared 4 bases from V and 6 bases from J, leaving 25 bases between. The CDR3 has 17 residues. The CDR3 sequence is CSANPPSGTKRGNEQFF. CDR3 nucleotide sequence: TGCAGTGCTAACCCCCCATCCGGGACCAAAAGGGGCAATGAGCAGTTCTTC.

The rearrangement joins TRBV24-1 to TRBJ2-1; 8 bases map to TRBD2. The J segment lost 6 bases and the V segment lost 2 bases, leaving 8 bases of the junction unmatched. In germline, CDR1 is KGHDR, CDR2 SFDVKD. The length of the CDR3 is 16 residues. The CDR3 DNA follows: TGTGCCACCAGTGATTCGGCGGGAGGCGTTCGCAATGAGCAGTTCTTC. This encodes CATSDSAGGVRNEQFF.

The chain joins TRBV18 to TRBJ2-3; TRBD2 matches 11 bases. The CDR3 has 16 residues. The ends lost 4 bases at V and 3 bases at J; junction bases unmatched: 6. The germline gives CDR1 KGHSH, CDR2 LQKENI. Here the CDR3 DNA reads TGTGCCAGCTCACGACTAGCGGGAAGGGGGACAGATACGCAGTATTTT. The encoded protein is CASSRLAGRGTDTQYF.

This clonotype has at least ten counts. The chain employs TRBV6-4 and TRBJ2-5; TRBD2 aligns across 7 bases. The CDR3 length is 16 residues. CDR1 is MRHNA and CDR2 is SNTAGT in the germline V gene. With V trimmed by 2 bases and J by 1 base, 7 bases remained unmatched. CDR3 region: CASSDRGRESQETQYF. The CDR3 bases are TGTGCCAGCAGTGACAGAGGGCGGGAGAGCCAAGAGACCCAGTACTTC.

This chain uses TRBV11-2 with TRBJ1-1; maybe TRBD1 (5 bases). The CDR3 has 15 amino acids. CDR1 is SGHAT and CDR2 is FQNNGV in the germline V gene. Trimming left V 4 bases short and J 0 bases short, with 12 bases between. CDR3 amino acids: CASSYRGAMNTEAFF. CDR3 sequence (DNA): TGTGCCAGCAGCTACCGAGGGGCAATGAACACTGAAGCTTTCTTT.

This clonotype has only a few counts. The chain uses TRBV5-1 and TRBJ2-2, with D tentatively TRBD1 (6 bases). Deletions cut 5 bases from V and 1 base from J, with 15 bases between. The CDR3 spans 16 residues. Germline CDR1 reads SGHRS; CDR2 reads YFSETQ. CDR3 residues: CASSPLQTGNTGELFF. The CDR3 DNA follows: TGCGCCAGCAGTCCACTTCAGACAGGGAACACCGGGGAGCTGTTTTTT.

The rearrangement uses TRBV20-1 and TRBJ2-4; D is possibly TRBD1 (6 bases). V was shortened by 3 bases and J by 0 bases, with 12 bases between the two germline ends. This CDR3 spans 15 amino acids. Germline CDR1 DFQATT, CDR2 SNEGSKA (reference sequence). The CDR3 spells CSASVQGLAKNIQYF. CDR3 sequence (DNA): TGCAGTGCTAGTGTGCAGGGGCTAGCCAAAAACATTCAGTACTTC.

Ten or more counts support this clonotype. The CDR3 DNA reads TGTGCCGCCCAGGGGGACAGGGGGCTGAACACTGAAGCTTTCTTT. It translates to CAAQGDRGLNTEAFF. The rearrangement joins TRBV10-3 to TRBJ1-1; TRBD1 matches 12 bases. This CDR3 contains 15 residues. The V gene's germline CDR1 is ENHRY and CDR2 SYGVKD. Losses at the gene ends were 11 bases for V and 0 bases for J; bases not matched to a gene: 7.

This clonotype was detected many times. This rearrangement joins TRBV11-2 to TRBJ1-5; D is unresolved. Germline loops: CDR1 SGHAT, CDR2 FQNNGV. The CDR3 covers 12 residues. With 4 bases removed from V and 8 bases from J, the gap between germline ends came to 9 bases. CDR3 sequence (DNA): TGTGCCAGCAGCTCCTACAGCGAGCCCCAGCATTTT. Translation: CASSSYSEPQHF. The full variable domain, its missing parts supplied by reference TRBV11-2 and TRBJ1-5, is EAGVAQSPRYKIIEKRQSVAFWCNPISGHATLYWYQQILGQGPKLLIQFQNNGVVDDSQLPKDRFSAERLKGVDSTLKIQPAKLEDSAVYLCASSSYSEPQHFGDGTRLSIL.

This rearrangement joins TRBV11-2 to TRBJ2-6; D is perhaps TRBD2 (6 bases). Germline-derived CDR1 and CDR2 are SGHAT and FQNNGV. V gave up 1 base and J gave up 3 bases, with 19 bases separating them. The CDR3 is made up of 19 amino acids. CDR3 in amino acids: CASSLVLGPGGYGANVLTF. CDR3 coding DNA: TGTGCCAGCAGCTTAGTACTCGGGCCCGGGGGATATGGGGCCAACGTCCTGACTTTC. The whole variable domain, remainder taken from reference TRBV11-2 and TRBJ2-6, is EAGVAQSPRYKIIEKRQSVAFWCNPISGHATLYWYQQILGQGPKLLIQFQNNGVVDDSQLPKDRFSAERLKGVDSTLKIQPAKLEDSAVYLCASSLVLGPGGYGANVLTFGAGSRLTVL.

This clonotype was counted a few times. The rearrangement links TRBV7-9 to TRBJ2-1; D call uncertain. Germline lookup yields CDR1 SEHNR and CDR2 FQNEAQ (reference sequence). Trimming took 5 bases from V and 5 from J, leaving 16 bases between them. The CDR3 covers 15 residues. CDR3 loop: CASSPQRIPNNEQFF. The CDR3, as DNA: TGTGCCAGCAGCCCTCAGAGGATTCCGAACAATGAGCAGTTCTTC.

The chain combines TRBV7-2 with TRBJ2-2; 15 bases are a match to TRBD2. The CDR3 consists of 15 residues. Germline V gene lookup returns CDR1 SGHTA and CDR2 FQGNSA. Unmatched junction bases numbered 3, after V lost 5 bases and J lost 8 bases. DNA for the CDR3: TGTGCCAGCAGCCGGACTAGCGGGAGGGCGGGGGAGCTGTTTTTT. This codes for CASSRTSGRAGELFF.

This clonotype was counted between two and nine times. This could be a read error, since a much larger clone is one nucleotide away. The rearrangement links TRBV5-6 to TRBJ2-1, with unresolved D. Trimming shortened V by 6 bases and J by 2 bases, and 3 bases separated the two germline ends. The germline V gene has CDR1 SGHDT and CDR2 YYEEEE. The CDR3 length is 11 residues. CDR3: CASNAYNEQFF. The CDR3 DNA reads as TGTGCCAGCAACGCCTACAATGAGCAGTTCTTC.

Concerning this clonotype itself: Its ends do not fully match the called genes, so a read error is possible. The chain carries TRBV6-2 or TRBV6-3 and TRBJ2-1, with 10 bases fitting TRBD2. Germline V lookup: CDR1 MNHEY, CDR2 SVGEGT. The CDR3 sequence is 15 residues long. DNA for the CDR3: TGTGCCAGCAGGCAAGCGGGAGGGCCCGGCAATGAGCAGTCCTTC. Its protein is CASRQAGGPGNEQSF.